This TCR beta chain was found in a study of response to subunit inactivated influenza vaccine. TCRdb reprocessed the RT-PCR reads with MiXCR, giving one entry per CDR3 protein. Here the sample spans around 520,000 distinct CDR3 sequences, over 25% being singletons. CDR1 MNHEY and CDR2 SVGEGT come from the germline V gene. There are 15 residues in the CDR3. The V gene end was trimmed by 6 bases and the J gene end by 1 base; junction bases not matched to a gene: 6. Study results and limitations: Each seasonal flu vaccination may recruit only limited new T cells, authors suggested.

Regarding this clonotype: Its antigen is still unknown.

The rearrangement uses TRBV6-2 or TRBV6-3 and TRBJ2-3; TRBD1 aligns across 8 bases. The sample here was CD4+ T cells sorted from PBMCs, taken 5 days after vaccination. This TCR came from a man in his fifties who received an inactivated influenza vaccine. Here the CDR3 DNA reads TGTGCCAGCAGAGACAGGGGTGTAGGCACAGATACGCAGTATTTT. The encoded protein is CASRDRGVGTDTQYF.